This TCR beta chain was recovered during a study of siplizumab effects on memory and regulatory T cells (dated by TCRdb to the late 2010s). Turning to the overall study: The study examined how the anti-CD2 antibody siplizumab affects alloreactive T-cell subsets in allogeneic mixed lymphocyte reactions built from human PBMCs. Paper-wide results and their limitations: A naive or memory phenotype could not be assigned to roughly 80-96% of proliferating CD4+ or CD8+ clones. Compared with memory T cells, unstimulated naive T cells appeared more diverse, and naive cells seemed to make a substantial contribution to the alloresponse. No functional confirmation was obtained for the suppressive function of proliferating Tregs from siplizumab cultures. In reactions with siplizumab, an average of 68.8% of mappable alloreactive CD4+ clones were Treg-derived, compared with 25% to 30% in control reactions. Siplizumab significantly reduced the cumulative frequency of alloreactive sequences traceable to unstimulated CD4+ memory T cells. Because sequences at frequencies below about 10^-5 were poorly captured, only a minor fraction of alloreactive clones could be mapped back to unstimulated subsets.

The CDR3 has 13 amino acids, counting the end cysteine and phenylalanine. Left in the record is the CDR3 DNA by itself, 39 bases read in frame from the first base. V sheds 3 bases and J sheds 12 bases, leaving 12 bases between their ends. CDR1 and CDR2 are read off the germline V gene (reference sequence) as LNHDA and SQIVND. Comments on this clone: Its antigen remains unidentified. No per-base quality is available; no much larger clone lies one base away.

Library method: the immunoSEQ multiplex PCR assay. The deep sequencing platform assayed roughly 10^5 TCR templates per sample. Genomic DNA extracted from sorted T cells was used for TCRbeta CDR3 sequencing. In the paper's pipeline: The R programming language was used for the clonal analysis of the TCRbeta CDR3 data. Alloreactive CD4+ and CD8+ clones were defined by comparing unstimulated samples with post-reaction CFSE-low samples. Regulatory or non-regulatory origin of alloreactive CD4+ clones was assigned by matching sequences to the sorted unstimulated Treg and non-Treg repertoires. Drawn from immuneACCESS, this table holds only the in-frame rearrangements with V and J called that TCRdb kept. Clones are partly lost; checked studies trace under half to an unresolved V gene and leave the rest unexplained. V and J calls and clone size follow that table, whereas D and trimming were derived from the DNA. The sample yields about 120,000 clones; around 93% were counted once. Of the sample, 0.16% is held by the ten largest clones.

Sorted unstimulated T cells and proliferating T cells recovered from mixed lymphocyte reactions were subjected to TCRbeta CDR3 sequencing. Fresh whole blood from fewer than twelve HLA-typed healthy donors was used to isolate PBMCs. To map where alloreactive clones came from, unstimulated CD4+ non-regulatory T cells were FACS-sorted. Recombination connected TRBV19 to TRBJ1-6; too little of a D gene remains to name it. Sequenced input: non-Treg CD4+ T cells sorted from blood. The sample's cell subset or site label, in plain terms: FACS-sorted unstimulated CD4+ non-regulatory T cells. The receptor comes from a human donor in good health. In nucleotide form, the sequence is TGTGCCAGTAGTATGAATAAGGATTTACCCCTCCACTTT. Its translation reads: CASSMNKDLPLHF.